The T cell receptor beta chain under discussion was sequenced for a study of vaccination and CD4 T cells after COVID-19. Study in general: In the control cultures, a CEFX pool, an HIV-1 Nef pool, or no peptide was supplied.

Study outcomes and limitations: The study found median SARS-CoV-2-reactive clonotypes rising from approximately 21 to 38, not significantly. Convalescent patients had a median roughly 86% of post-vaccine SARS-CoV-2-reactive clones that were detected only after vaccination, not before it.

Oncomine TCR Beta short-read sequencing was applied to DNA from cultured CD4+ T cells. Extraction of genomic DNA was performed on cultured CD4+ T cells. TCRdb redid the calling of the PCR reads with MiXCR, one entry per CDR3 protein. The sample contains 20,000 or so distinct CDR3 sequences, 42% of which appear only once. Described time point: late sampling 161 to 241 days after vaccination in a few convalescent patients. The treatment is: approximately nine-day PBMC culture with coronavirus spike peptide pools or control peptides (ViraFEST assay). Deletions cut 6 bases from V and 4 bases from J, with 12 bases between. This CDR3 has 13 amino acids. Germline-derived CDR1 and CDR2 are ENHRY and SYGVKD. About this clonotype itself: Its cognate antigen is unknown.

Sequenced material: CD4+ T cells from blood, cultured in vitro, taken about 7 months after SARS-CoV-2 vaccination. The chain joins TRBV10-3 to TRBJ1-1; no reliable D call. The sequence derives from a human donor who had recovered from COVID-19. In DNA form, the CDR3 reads TGTGCCATCAGGGGAGAGTGGACCACTGAAGCTTTCTTT. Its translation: CAIRGEWTTEAFF.